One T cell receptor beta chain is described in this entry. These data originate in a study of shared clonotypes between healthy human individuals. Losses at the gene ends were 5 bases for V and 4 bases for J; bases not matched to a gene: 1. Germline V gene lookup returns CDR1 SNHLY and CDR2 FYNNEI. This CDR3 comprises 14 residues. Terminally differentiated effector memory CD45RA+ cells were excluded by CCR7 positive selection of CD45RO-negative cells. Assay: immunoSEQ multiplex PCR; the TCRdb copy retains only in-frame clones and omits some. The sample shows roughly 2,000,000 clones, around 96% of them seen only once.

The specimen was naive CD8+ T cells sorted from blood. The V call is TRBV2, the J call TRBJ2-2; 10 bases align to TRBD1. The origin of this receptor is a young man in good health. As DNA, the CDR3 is TGTGCCAGCAGTTGGGACAGGGGCACCGGGGAGCTGTTTTTT. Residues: CASSWDRGTGELFF.